A few counts support the clone carrying this T cell receptor (beta chain). In the authors' methods: Counts of nucleated cells, estimated from reference gene primer amplification, were obtained. Clones were sequenced by immunoSEQ multiplex PCR, and TCRdb holds only the in-frame ones, with some missing. V and J calls plus clone size are reproduced from that table; the DNA served to infer D and trimming. The repertoire holds about 140,000 clones, with 70% to 90% as singletons. This CDR3 has 16 amino acids. The V segment lost 3 bases and the J segment 7 bases; nucleotides outside the gene matches: 7. The germline V gene encodes CDR1 SNHLY and CDR2 FYNNEI. This entry belongs to a study of blood T cell repertoires in COVID-19. In the study overall: There were acute and convalescent COVID-19 samples, and they came from the United States, Italy and Spain.

Sequencing was carried out using peripheral blood. The receptor was derived from a human donor in a cohort sampled during active COVID-19. This chain uses TRBV2 with TRBJ2-1, with 12 positions matching TRBD2. CDR3 protein: CASSDRTSGTGNEQFF. Here the CDR3 DNA reads TGTGCCAGCAGTGACCGGACTAGCGGGACAGGGAATGAGCAGTTCTTC. Drawing the rest from reference TRBV2 and TRBJ2-1, the complete variable domain is EPEVTQTPSHQVTQMGQEVILRCVPISNHLYFYWYRQILGQKVEFLVSFYNNEISEKSEIFDDQFSVERPDGSNFTLKIRSTKLEDSAMYFCASSDRTSGTGNEQFFGPGTRLTVL.